Below are 26 T cell receptor beta chains sequenced from a single sample in a study of blood T cell repertoires in COVID-19. Clones were sequenced by immunoSEQ multiplex PCR, and TCRdb holds only the in-frame ones, with some missing. The sample lists some 76,000 clones, approximately 80% occurring once. Specimen: peripheral blood. The receptors come from a man in his fifties or sixties with acute or convalescent COVID-19.

The chain couples TRBV7-3 to TRBJ2-1; possible D gene TRBD1, 6 bases. CDR1 is SGHTA, CDR2 FQGTGA, per germline. V lost 5 bases, J lost 2 bases, and 13 bases lay in between. This CDR3 region has 15 residues. The CDR3 sequence is CASSTYRAAYNEQFF. The DNA of the CDR3 is TGTGCCAGCAGCACATACAGGGCGGCCTACAATGAGCAGTTCTTC.

This chain connects TRBV4-1 to TRBJ1-4; 7 bases match TRBD1. V trimming: 3 bases; J trimming: 2 bases; junction bases outside the gene matches: 6. Germline V gene lookup returns CDR1 MGHRA and CDR2 YSYEKL. This CDR3 is built from 16 residues. The DNA of the CDR3 is TGCGCCAGCAGCCAGACGAGGGGGCCTACTAATGAAAAACTGTTTTTT. This sequence encodes CASSQTRGPTNEKLFF.

The gene calls are TRBV15 and TRBJ2-7, with 7 bases matching TRBD1. CDR1 is LNHNV, CDR2 YYDKDF, per germline (reference sequence). This CDR3 has 14 amino acids. V lost 0 bases, J lost 5 bases, and 4 bases stayed unmatched. The CDR3 nucleotides are TGTGCCACCAGCAGAGATGACAGGGCTGACGAGCAGTACTTC. Residues: CATSRDDRADEQYF. Based on the CDR3 plus reference TRBV15 and TRBJ2-7, the full variable domain is DAMVIQNPRYQVTQFGKPVTLSCSQTLNHNVMYWYQQKSSQAPKLLFHYYDKDFNNEADTPDNFQSRRPNTSFCFLDIRSPGLGDTAMYLCATSRDDRADEQYFGPGTRLTVT.

The CDR3, as DNA: TGCGCCAGCAGCAGGTCGTTGGGACTAGGTTCAGGCGAGCAGTACTTC. Amino acids: CASSRSLGLGSGEQYF. J is TRBJ2-7 and V is TRBV5-1; the match to TRBD2 covers 8 bases. The trim removed 4 bases at V and 6 bases at J, leaving 15 bases unmatched. The germline V gene has CDR1 SGHRS and CDR2 YFSETQ. The CDR3 is 16 amino acids.

Here the CDR3 DNA reads TGTGCCAGCAGCTTAGGAGGGACAGGGGGGAACACTGAAGCTTTCTTT. Protein: CASSLGGTGGNTEAFF. The chain uses TRBV7-6 and TRBJ1-1; 11 positions match TRBD1. This CDR3 has 16 amino acids. With 1 base clipped from V and 1 base from J, the junction kept 2 bases outside the gene matches. Germline lookup yields CDR1 SGHVS and CDR2 FNYEAQ.

The V call is TRBV10-3, the J call TRBJ1-2; 7 bases line up with TRBD1. From germline, CDR1 is ENHRY and CDR2 SYGVKD. The CDR3 is 16 amino acids. J lost 7 bases, V lost 7 bases, and 18 bases had no gene match. CDR3 sequence (DNA): TGTGCCATCACCGCAGGGGGAGAAATCGATCCGGGTGGCTACACCTTC. Protein: CAITAGGEIDPGGYTF.

This chain joins TRBV5-8 and TRBJ2-5; no clear D. The CDR3 is made up of 13 amino acids. Germline CDR1 and CDR2: SGHTS and YDEGEE. The V end lost 0 bases, the J end lost 7 bases, and 10 bases lay between the germline ends. CDR3 region: CASSLERVGTQYF. CDR3 DNA: TGTGCCAGCAGCTTGGAGCGCGTAGGGACCCAGTACTTC. Filled out from reference TRBV5-8 and TRBJ2-5, the complete variable domain reads EAGVTQSPTHLIKTRGQQATLRCSPISGHTSVYWYQQALGLGLQFLLWYDEGEERNRGNFPPRFSGRQFPNYSSELNVNALELEDSALYLCASSLERVGTQYFGPGTRLLVL.

The gene calls are TRBV6-4 and TRBJ1-6; 7 nucleotides align to TRBD1. Germline CDR1 reads MRHNA; CDR2 reads SNTAGT. The CDR3 is made up of 14 amino acids. V lost 6 bases and J lost 7; bases outside the gene matches: 6. The CDR3 DNA reads as TGTGCCAGCAGAGGCCGGGACAGCAATTCACCCCTCCACTTT. Encoded protein: CASRGRDSNSPLHF.

The CDR3 sequence is CATQANYGYTF. The DNA of the CDR3 is TGTGCCACTCAGGCTAACTATGGCTACACCTTC. This chain connects TRBV19 to TRBJ1-2; D is uncertain. The CDR3 length is 11 residues. Trimming took off 10 bases at V and 0 bases at J, with 6 bases between the two ends. CDR1 is LNHDA, CDR2 SQIVND, per germline (reference sequence).

The V and J genes are TRBV29-1 and TRBJ2-5; D possibly corresponds to TRBD2 (5 bases). The germline CDR1 and CDR2 sequences are SQVTM and ANQGSEA. The CDR3 sequence is 13 residues long. The V end lost 4 bases, the J end lost 1 base, and 10 bases lay between the germline ends. CDR3 DNA: TGCAGCGTTGGAGGGCTAATCCAAGAGACCCAGTACTTC. It codes for CSVGGLIQETQYF.

The J gene is TRBJ2-1, the V gene TRBV18; 10 bases fit TRBD2. CDR1 is KGHSH, CDR2 LQKENI, per germline. V dropped 3 bases and J dropped 9; count of bases not matched to a gene: 8. CDR3 length equals 15 residues. CDR3 sequence reads: CASSPGTSAKREQFF. The CDR3 DNA reads TGTGCCAGCTCACCGGGGACTAGCGCTAAACGTGAGCAGTTCTTC.

This rearrangement joins TRBV20-1 to TRBJ2-4; TRBD1 is a possible D gene (6 bases). CDR3 length equals 11 residues. V dropped 5 bases and J dropped 6 bases, with 8 bases sitting between them. From germline, CDR1 is DFQATT and CDR2 SNEGSKA (reference sequence). The CDR3 spells CSALTGNIQYF. CDR3 sequence (DNA): TGCAGTGCTCTGACAGGAAACATTCAGTACTTC.

The V call is TRBV6-4, the J call TRBJ1-6; tentatively, D is TRBD1 (6 bases). This CDR3 has 13 amino acids. Germline CDR1 and CDR2: MRHNA and SNTAGT. Trimming took off 4 bases at V and 5 bases at J, with 6 bases between the two ends. CDR3 sequence: CASSGDNNSPLHF. CDR3 in DNA: TGTGCCAGCAGTGGGGACAATAATTCACCCCTCCACTTT.

The chain carries TRBV6-1 and TRBJ1-2; the D is unclear. Germline loops: CDR1 MNHNS, CDR2 SASEGT. The CDR3 is 16 amino acids. V dropped 0 bases and J dropped 2 bases, with 13 bases sitting between them. CDR3 residues: CASSEAVQAPNYGYTF. In DNA, the CDR3 is TGTGCCAGCAGTGAAGCGGTGCAGGCGCCGAACTATGGCTACACCTTC.

V usage is TRBV7-3 and J usage is TRBJ1-1, with D possibly being TRBD1 (5 bases). V was shortened by 5 bases and J by 1 base, with 11 bases between the two germline ends. The CDR3 length is 14 residues. The germline gives CDR1 SGHTA, CDR2 FQGTGA. As DNA, the CDR3 is TGTGCCAGCAGCGCTGGGACTCCGAACACTGAAGCTTTCTTT. Encoded protein: CASSAGTPNTEAFF.

This clone was detected once. This CDR3 is CASSPRQGAGTEAFF. CDR3 sequence (DNA): TGTGCCAGCAGCCCGAGGCAGGGGGCAGGGACTGAAGCTTTCTTT. The chain combines TRBV13 with TRBJ1-1, with TRBD1 matching over 8 bases. J lost 5 bases, V lost 5 bases, and 10 bases had no gene match. In germline, CDR1 is PRHDT, CDR2 FYEKMQ (reference sequence). This CDR3 comprises 15 residues.

CDR3 DNA sequence: TGTGCCAGCAGCCAAACGGACAGGGTCTATGGCTACACCTTC. It translates to CASSQTDRVYGYTF. The chain uses TRBV9 and TRBJ1-2; 8 bases line up with TRBD1. The CDR3 length is 14 residues. J lost 4 bases, V lost 4 bases, and 6 bases had no gene match. Germline V lookup: CDR1 SGDLS, CDR2 YYNGEE.

The chain links TRBV7-2 to TRBJ2-5; D ambiguous. Trimming removed 5 bases at V and 5 bases at J, with 15 bases between. CDR3 length equals 14 residues. From germline, CDR1 is SGHTA and CDR2 FQGNSA. In DNA form, the CDR3 reads TGTGCCAGCAGCAGAGCAGGCGTGTGGGAGACCCAGTACTTC. It specifies CASSRAGVWETQYF.

The chain has TRBV19 and TRBJ2-5, with a possible D match to TRBD2 (5 bases). The V and J ends lost 5 bases and 1 base respectively, with 11 bases between them. The CDR3 runs to 14 residues. CDR1 is LNHDA and CDR2 is SQIVND in the germline V gene (reference sequence). CDR3 sequence reads: CASSPRGVQETQYF. The CDR3 DNA sequence: TGTGCCAGTAGTCCCCGGGGAGTCCAAGAGACCCAGTACTTC.

This chain connects TRBV19 to TRBJ1-3; D is uncertain. The CDR3 loop spans 14 amino acids. V lost 5 bases, J lost 1 base, and 9 bases lay in between. From germline, CDR1 is LNHDA and CDR2 SQIVND (reference sequence). CDR3 in DNA: TGTGCCAGTAGTTATTACGGTTCTGGAAACACCATATATTTT. This gives the protein CASSYYGSGNTIYF.

The chain combines TRBV6-1 with TRBJ1-2, with a possible D match to TRBD1 (6 bases). The ends were cut back, 0 bases at V and 3 bases at J, with 11 bases in the middle. CDR1 and CDR2 from the germline V gene are MNHNS and SASEGT. This CDR3 comprises 15 residues. CDR3 in amino acids: CASSEAQQGYYGYTF. CDR3 DNA: TGTGCCAGCAGTGAAGCCCAACAGGGTTACTATGGCTACACCTTC.

This rearrangement joins TRBV4-3 to TRBJ2-2; TRBD2 might be the D (7 bases). The CDR3 consists of 14 residues. CDR1 and CDR2 from the germline V gene are LGHNA and YSLEER. Trimming took 5 bases from V and 6 from J, leaving 13 bases between them. CDR3 loop: CASSSRGGAGELFF. Written as DNA, the CDR3 is TGCGCCAGCAGCTCGCGCGGGGGCGCCGGGGAGCTGTTTTTT.

This clone was seen only once. The chain has TRBV10-2 and TRBJ1-1, with a possible D match to TRBD1 (5 bases). The CDR3 sequence is 13 residues long. Germline V gene data show CDR1 as WSHSY and CDR2 as SAAADI. The germline V and J ends were trimmed by 0 bases and 13 bases, with 15 bases remaining between them. The CDR3 coding sequence is TGCGCCAGCAGTGAGTCCGGGGGGGGTGAGGGTTTCTTT. This codes for CASSESGGGEGFF.

The chain carries TRBV5-1 and TRBJ2-3; a weak D match, TRBD2 (6 bases). CDR1 and CDR2 from the germline V gene are SGHRS and YFSETQ. The CDR3 is 15 amino acids. Trimming removed 1 base at V and 1 base at J, with 10 bases between. CDR3 bases: TGCGCCAGCAGCTTGCGGGGGTGGGGCACAGATACGCAGTATTTT. Protein: CASSLRGWGTDTQYF. The whole variable domain, filled in from reference TRBV5-1 and TRBJ2-3, reads KAGVTQTPRYLIKTRGQQVTLSCSPISGHRSVSWYQQTPGQGLQFLFEYFSETQRNKGNFPGRFSGRQFSNSRSEMNVSTLELGDSALYLCASSLRGWGTDTQYFGPGTRLTVL.

V usage is TRBV5-5 and J usage is TRBJ2-3; the match to TRBD2 covers 8 bases. The CDR3 loop spans 18 amino acids. The V gene's germline CDR1 is SGHKS and CDR2 YYEKEE (reference sequence). The V and J ends lost 2 bases and 0 bases, in that order; junction bases with no gene match: 11. The CDR3 DNA reads TGTGCCAGCAGCTTTGGCCTAGCGGGCGTCTCTAGCACAGATACGCAGTATTTT. It is translated as CASSFGLAGVSSTDTQYF.

This clone appeared a few times. This chain's CDR3 is CASSQVGQGMTDTQYF. CDR3 DNA sequence: TGTGCCAGCAGCCAAGTCGGACAGGGGATGACAGATACGCAGTATTTT. The V gene is TRBV3-1 (or the pseudogene TRBV3-2), the J gene TRBJ2-3; 9 bases align to TRBD1. This CDR3 region has 16 residues. The trim removed 1 base at V and 3 bases at J, leaving 5 bases unmatched. The germline CDR1 and CDR2 sequences are LGHDT and YNNKEL (reference sequence).